A selection of T cell receptor beta chains follows, all from one sample in a study of CD8 T cells in ankylosing spondylitis. TCRdb ran MiXCR on the 5' RACE reads and lists one entry per CDR3 protein. The data contain approximately 540,000 distinct CDR3 sequences, about 13% of them seen just once; the ten biggest clones take up nearly 7%. Material for sequencing was blood, either unsorted or a sorted T cell fraction (not recorded which). The receptors derive from a male donor with ankylosing spondylitis. The CDR3 runs from the conserved cysteine through the conserved F or W. Each record gives: D gene, J gene, clone size, V gene, CDR3 DNA, CDR3 protein. D genes are given only for firm matches. Expanded clones are given a class, and other clones once, few, many or no size at all.

d_call: NA; j_call: TRBJ2-2; clone_size: many; v_call: TRBV18; cdr3_nt: TGTGCCAGCTCACTCTCTCTGGACACCGGGGAGCTGTTTTTT; cdr3_aa: CASSLSLDTGELFF
d_call: NA; j_call: TRBJ2-7; clone_size: NA; v_call: TRBV6-1; cdr3_nt: TGTGCCAGCGTGGGGACTGGGATCGTCTACGAGCAGTACTTC; cdr3_aa: CASVGTGIVYEQYF
d_call: NA; j_call: TRBJ2-7; clone_size: few; v_call: TRBV3-1; cdr3_nt: TGTGCCAGCAGCCCTTGGGATGTCTACGAGCAGTACTTC; cdr3_aa: CASSPWDVYEQYF
d_call: NA; j_call: TRBJ2-5; clone_size: many; v_call: TRBV5-1; cdr3_nt: TGCGCCAGCAGCTTGGAGAGTGTGGAGACCCAGTACTTC; cdr3_aa: CASSLESVETQYF
d_call: NA; j_call: TRBJ2-1; clone_size: many; v_call: TRBV5-1; cdr3_nt: TGCGCCAGCAGCTTGGATTCAGGGAACAATGAGCAGTTCTTC; cdr3_aa: CASSLDSGNNEQFF
d_call: NA; j_call: TRBJ2-1; clone_size: few; v_call: TRBV20-1; cdr3_nt: TGCAGTGCTAGGGTACAGAAAAATGAGCAGTTCTTC; cdr3_aa: CSARVQKNEQFF
d_call: TRBD1; j_call: TRBJ1-1; clone_size: many; v_call: TRBV12-3/TRBV12-4; cdr3_nt: TGTGCCAGCTATCCGTACGGACAGGGAGACACTGAAGCTTTCTTT; cdr3_aa: CASYPYGQGDTEAFF
d_call: NA; j_call: TRBJ1-3; clone_size: few; v_call: TRBV12-3/TRBV12-4; cdr3_nt: TGTGCCAGCAGTAGGACACCTCTTTACTCTGGAAACACCATATATTTT; cdr3_aa: CASSRTPLYSGNTIYF
d_call: NA; j_call: TRBJ1-1; clone_size: many; v_call: TRBV5-1; cdr3_nt: TGCGCCAGCTCAAAAGGGGACGGGAACACTGAAGCTTTCTTT; cdr3_aa: CASSKGDGNTEAFF
d_call: TRBD1; j_call: TRBJ1-2; clone_size: few; v_call: TRBV20-1; cdr3_nt: TGCAGTGTACCCTGGACAGGGGTAGGCGGCTACACCTTC; cdr3_aa: CSVPWTGVGGYTF
d_call: NA; j_call: TRBJ1-1; clone_size: NA; v_call: TRBV6-5; cdr3_nt: TGTGCCAGCAGTTTGGGGGCGCGGGTTGAAGCTTTCTTT; cdr3_aa: CASSLGARVEAFF
d_call: TRBD1; j_call: TRBJ1-2; clone_size: few; v_call: TRBV3-1; cdr3_nt: TGTGCCAGCAGCCAGCGACCGGGACAGGGGAACTATGGCTACACCTTC; cdr3_aa: CASSQRPGQGNYGYTF
d_call: NA; j_call: TRBJ1-1; clone_size: NA; v_call: TRBV2; cdr3_nt: TGTGCCAGCACCGACCGGACAGACTACACTGAAGCTTTCTTT; cdr3_aa: CASTDRTDYTEAFF
d_call: NA; j_call: TRBJ2-5; clone_size: few; v_call: TRBV11-2; cdr3_nt: TGTGCCAGCAGCTTAGATGGGGAAGGCCAAGAGACCCAGTACTTC; cdr3_aa: CASSLDGEGQETQYF
d_call: TRBD2; j_call: TRBJ2-1; clone_size: NA; v_call: TRBV12-3/TRBV12-4; cdr3_nt: TGTGCCAGCAGTCCTACTAGCGGGGGATCCTACAATGAGCAGTTCTTC; cdr3_aa: CASSPTSGGSYNEQFF
d_call: NA; j_call: TRBJ1-6; clone_size: many; v_call: TRBV27; cdr3_nt: TGTGCCAGCAGTTTATCGGCCCAGGGGCCGGGTACACCCCTCCACTTT; cdr3_aa: CASSLSAQGPGTPLHF
d_call: NA; j_call: TRBJ1-2; clone_size: NA; v_call: TRBV7-2; cdr3_nt: TGTGCCAGCAGCTTATTTCAGGGATCTAACTATGGCTACACCTTC; cdr3_aa: CASSLFQGSNYGYTF
d_call: TRBD2; j_call: TRBJ2-7; clone_size: few; v_call: TRBV20-1; cdr3_nt: TGCAGTGCTCCCGGGCGGGAGGGCCGAAGCGAGCAGTACTTC; cdr3_aa: CSAPGREGRSEQYF
d_call: TRBD1; j_call: TRBJ2-1; clone_size: NA; v_call: TRBV30; cdr3_nt: TGTGCCTGGAGCTCCGAGGGACAGGGATATAGTGAGCAGTTCTTC; cdr3_aa: CAWSSEGQGYSEQFF
d_call: NA; j_call: TRBJ2-2; clone_size: few; v_call: TRBV27; cdr3_nt: TGTGCCAGCAGTTTTCGTAAAATCACCGGGGAGCTGTTTTTT; cdr3_aa: CASSFRKITGELFF
d_call: NA; j_call: TRBJ2-1; clone_size: NA; v_call: TRBV24-1; cdr3_nt: TGTGCCACCAGTGATAACGGTAGCCACAATGAGCAGTTCTTC; cdr3_aa: CATSDNGSHNEQFF
d_call: NA; j_call: TRBJ2-1; clone_size: many; v_call: TRBV7-9; cdr3_nt: TGTGCCAGCAGCCTAGAGTTCGATGAGCAGTTCTTC; cdr3_aa: CASSLEFDEQFF
d_call: TRBD2; j_call: TRBJ2-2; clone_size: NA; v_call: TRBV5-1; cdr3_nt: TGCGCCAGCAGCGCCGGGACTAGCGGTATCACCGGGGAGCTGTTTTTT; cdr3_aa: CASSAGTSGITGELFF